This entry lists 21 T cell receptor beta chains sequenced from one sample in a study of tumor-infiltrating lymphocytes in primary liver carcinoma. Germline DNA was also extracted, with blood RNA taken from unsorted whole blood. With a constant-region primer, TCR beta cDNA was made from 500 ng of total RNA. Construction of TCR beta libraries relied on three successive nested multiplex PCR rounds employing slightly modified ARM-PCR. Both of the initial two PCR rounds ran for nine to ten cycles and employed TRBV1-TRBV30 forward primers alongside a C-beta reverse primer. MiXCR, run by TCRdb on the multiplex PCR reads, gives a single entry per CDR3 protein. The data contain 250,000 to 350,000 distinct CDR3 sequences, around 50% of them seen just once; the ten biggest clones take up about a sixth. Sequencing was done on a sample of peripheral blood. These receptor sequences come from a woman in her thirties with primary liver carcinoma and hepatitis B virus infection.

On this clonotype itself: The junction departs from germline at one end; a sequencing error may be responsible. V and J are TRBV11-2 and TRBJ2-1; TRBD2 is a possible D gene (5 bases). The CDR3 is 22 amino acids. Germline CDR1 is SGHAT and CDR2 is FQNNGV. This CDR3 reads CANSLLPPYLRLTGSVDNEQFF. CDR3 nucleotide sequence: TGTGCCAACAGCTTACTTCCTCCCTACCTTCGACTAACGGGCAGTGTCGACAATGAGCAGTTCTTC.

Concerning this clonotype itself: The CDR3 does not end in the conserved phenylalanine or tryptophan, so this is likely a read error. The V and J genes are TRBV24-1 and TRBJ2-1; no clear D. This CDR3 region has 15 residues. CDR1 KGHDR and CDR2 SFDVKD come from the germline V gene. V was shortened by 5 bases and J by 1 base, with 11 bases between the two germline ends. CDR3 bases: TGTGCCACCAGTGCTAAATCAACTTCCTACAATGAGCAGTTCCTC. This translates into CATSAKSTSYNEQFL.

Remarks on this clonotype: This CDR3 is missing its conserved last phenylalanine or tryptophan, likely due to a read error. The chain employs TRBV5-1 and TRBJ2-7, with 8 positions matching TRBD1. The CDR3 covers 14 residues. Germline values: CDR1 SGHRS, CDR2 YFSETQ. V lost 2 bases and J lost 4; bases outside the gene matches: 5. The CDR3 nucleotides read TGCGCCAGCAGCTTCTCGACAGGGGCTTACGAGCAGTACTGC. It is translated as CASSFSTGAYEQYC.

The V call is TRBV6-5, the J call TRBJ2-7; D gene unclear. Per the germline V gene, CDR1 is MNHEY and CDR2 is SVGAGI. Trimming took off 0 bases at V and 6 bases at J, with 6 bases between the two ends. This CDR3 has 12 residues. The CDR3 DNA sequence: TGTGCCAGCAGTTACTCGACGGGCGAGCAGTACTTC. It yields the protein CASSYSTGEQYF.

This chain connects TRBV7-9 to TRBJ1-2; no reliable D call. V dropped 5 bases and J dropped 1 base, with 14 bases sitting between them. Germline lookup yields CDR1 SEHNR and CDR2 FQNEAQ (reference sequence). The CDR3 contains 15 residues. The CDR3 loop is CASSPPWRVNYGYTF. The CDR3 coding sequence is TGTGCCAGCAGCCCGCCCTGGCGGGTTAACTATGGCTACACCTTC.

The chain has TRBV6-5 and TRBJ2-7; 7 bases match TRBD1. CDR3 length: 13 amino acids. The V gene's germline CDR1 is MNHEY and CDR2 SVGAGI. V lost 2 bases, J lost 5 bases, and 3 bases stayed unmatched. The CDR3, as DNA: TGTGCCAGCAGTTACGCGACAGGGAACGAGCAGTACTTC. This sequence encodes CASSYATGNEQYF.

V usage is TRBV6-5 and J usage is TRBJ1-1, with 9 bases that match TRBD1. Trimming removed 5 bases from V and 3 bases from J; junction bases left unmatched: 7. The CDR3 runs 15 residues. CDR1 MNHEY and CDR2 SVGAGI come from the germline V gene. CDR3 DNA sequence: TGTGCCAGCAGTCTCACCGGACAGGGGTACACTGAAGCTTTCTTT. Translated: CASSLTGQGYTEAFF.

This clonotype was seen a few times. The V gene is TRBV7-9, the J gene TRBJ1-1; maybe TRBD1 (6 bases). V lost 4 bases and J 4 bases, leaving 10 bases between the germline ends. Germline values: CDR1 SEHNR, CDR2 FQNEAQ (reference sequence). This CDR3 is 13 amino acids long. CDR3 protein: CASSYTGSTEAFF. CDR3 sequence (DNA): TGTGCCAGCAGCTATACAGGGTCCACTGAAGCTTTCTTT.

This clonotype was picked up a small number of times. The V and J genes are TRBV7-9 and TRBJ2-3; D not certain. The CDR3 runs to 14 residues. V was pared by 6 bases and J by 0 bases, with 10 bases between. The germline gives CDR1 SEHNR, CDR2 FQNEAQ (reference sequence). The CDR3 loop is CASSGMFSTDTQYF. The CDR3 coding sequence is TGTGCCAGCAGTGGGATGTTTAGCACAGATACGCAGTATTTT.

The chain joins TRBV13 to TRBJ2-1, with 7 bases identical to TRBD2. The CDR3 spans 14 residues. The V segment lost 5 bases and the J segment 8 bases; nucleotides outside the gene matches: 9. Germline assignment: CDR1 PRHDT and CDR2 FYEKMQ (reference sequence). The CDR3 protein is CASSGGSDGDEQFF. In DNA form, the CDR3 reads TGTGCCAGCAGCGGCGGGAGTGACGGCGATGAGCAGTTCTTC.

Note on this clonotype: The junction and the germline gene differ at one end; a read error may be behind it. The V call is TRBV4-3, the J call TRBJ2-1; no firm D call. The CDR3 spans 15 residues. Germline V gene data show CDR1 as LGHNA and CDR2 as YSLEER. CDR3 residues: CASSQDGSRYNEQFF. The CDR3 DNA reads TGCGCAAGCAGCCAAGATGGCAGCAGATACAATGAGCAGTTCTTC.

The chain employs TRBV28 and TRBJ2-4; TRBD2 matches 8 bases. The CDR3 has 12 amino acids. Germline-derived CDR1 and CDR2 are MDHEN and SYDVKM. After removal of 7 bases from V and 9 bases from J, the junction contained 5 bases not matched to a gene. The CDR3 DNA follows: TGTGCCAGCATGCGGGGGGCGGGCATTCAGTACTTC. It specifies CASMRGAGIQYF. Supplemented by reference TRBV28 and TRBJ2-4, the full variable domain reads DVKVTQSSRYLVKRTGEKVFLECVQDMDHENMFWYRQDPGLGLRLIYFSYDVKMKEKGDIPEGYSVSREKKERFSLILESASTNQTSMYLCASMRGAGIQYFGAGTRLSVL.

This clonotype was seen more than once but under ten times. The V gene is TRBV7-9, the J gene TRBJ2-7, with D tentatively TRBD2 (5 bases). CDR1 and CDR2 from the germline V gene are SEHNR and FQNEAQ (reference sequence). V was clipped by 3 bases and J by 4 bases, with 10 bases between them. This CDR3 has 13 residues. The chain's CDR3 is CASSFGEGYEQYF. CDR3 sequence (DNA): TGTGCCAGCAGCTTCGGGGAAGGATACGAGCAGTACTTC.

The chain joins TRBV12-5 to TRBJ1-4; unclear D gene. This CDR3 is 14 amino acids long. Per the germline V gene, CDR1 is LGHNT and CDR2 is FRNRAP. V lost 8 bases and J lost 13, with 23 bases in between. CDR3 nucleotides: TGTGCTAGTCGGGCCACGGGCGGCATGAATAGACTGTTTTTT. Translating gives CASRATGGMNRLFF.

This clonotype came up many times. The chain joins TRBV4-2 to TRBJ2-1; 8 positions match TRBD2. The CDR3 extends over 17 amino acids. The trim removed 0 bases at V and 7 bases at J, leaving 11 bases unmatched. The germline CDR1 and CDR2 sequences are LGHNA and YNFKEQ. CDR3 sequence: CASSQENTGGPANEQFF. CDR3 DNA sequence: TGTGCCAGCAGCCAAGAGAACACGGGAGGGCCCGCGAATGAGCAGTTCTTC.

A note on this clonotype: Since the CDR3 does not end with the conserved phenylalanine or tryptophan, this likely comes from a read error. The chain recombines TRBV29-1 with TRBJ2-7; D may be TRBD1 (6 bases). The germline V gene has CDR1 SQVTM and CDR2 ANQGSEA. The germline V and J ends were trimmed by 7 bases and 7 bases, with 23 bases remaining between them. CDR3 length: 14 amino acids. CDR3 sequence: CSAVDFAGAGEQYL. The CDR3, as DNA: TGCAGCGCCGTGGACTTTGCAGGGGCAGGGGAGCAGTACCTC.

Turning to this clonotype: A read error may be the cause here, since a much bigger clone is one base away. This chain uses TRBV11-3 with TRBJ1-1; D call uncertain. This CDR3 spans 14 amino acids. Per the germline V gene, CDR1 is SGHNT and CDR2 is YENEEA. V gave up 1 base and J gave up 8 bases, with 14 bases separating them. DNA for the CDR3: TGTGCCAGCAGCTTAGTTATGAGCAGCCTGGAAGCTTTCTTT. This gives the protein CASSLVMSSLEAFF.

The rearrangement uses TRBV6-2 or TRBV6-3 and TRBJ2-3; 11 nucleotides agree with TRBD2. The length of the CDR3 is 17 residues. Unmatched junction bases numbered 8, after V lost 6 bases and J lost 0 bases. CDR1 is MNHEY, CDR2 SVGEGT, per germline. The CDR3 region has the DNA TGTGCCAGCAGGGCGCTAGCGGGAGGACATAGCACAGATACGCAGTATTTT. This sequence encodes CASRALAGGHSTDTQYF.

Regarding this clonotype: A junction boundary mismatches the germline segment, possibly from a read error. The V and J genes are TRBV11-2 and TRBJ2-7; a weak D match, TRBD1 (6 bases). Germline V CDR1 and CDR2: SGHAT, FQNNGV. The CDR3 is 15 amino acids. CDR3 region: CASSLVTTGYYEQCF. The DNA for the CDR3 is TGTGCCAGCAGCTTAGTCACGACAGGTTATTACGAGCAGTGCTTC.

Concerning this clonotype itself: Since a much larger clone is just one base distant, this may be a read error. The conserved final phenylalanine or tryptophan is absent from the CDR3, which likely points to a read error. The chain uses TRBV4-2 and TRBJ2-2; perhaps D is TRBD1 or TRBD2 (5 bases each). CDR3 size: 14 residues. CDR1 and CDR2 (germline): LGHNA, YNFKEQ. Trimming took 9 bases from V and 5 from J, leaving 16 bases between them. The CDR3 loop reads CASGPLEGTGELFS. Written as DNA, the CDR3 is TGTGCCAGTGGACCGCTTGAGGGGACCGGGGAGCTGTTTTCT.

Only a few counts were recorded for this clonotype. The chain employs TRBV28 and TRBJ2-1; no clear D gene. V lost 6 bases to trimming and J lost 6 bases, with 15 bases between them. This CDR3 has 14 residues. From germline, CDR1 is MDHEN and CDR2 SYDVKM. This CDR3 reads CASSRPRATNEQFF. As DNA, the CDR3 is TGTGCCAGCAGCAGACCACGGGCTACCAATGAGCAGTTCTTC.